What follows are 25 T cell receptor beta chains derived from one specimen sequenced in a study of early T cells in non-severe SARS-CoV-2 infection. TCRdb fed the 5' RACE reads into MiXCR, producing one record per CDR3 protein. The sample has tens of thousands of distinct CDR3 sequences; around 15% are singletons. The sequences come from whole blood, collected at baseline. The receptors derive from an adult who was a healthcare worker with PCR-confirmed SARS-CoV-2 infection or an uninfected control (not recorded which).

The rearrangement links TRBV9 to TRBJ2-2; 7 bases are a match to TRBD1. With V trimmed by 5 bases and J by 7 bases, 11 bases remained unmatched. The CDR3 totals 15 residues. CDR1 is SGDLS, CDR2 YYNGEE, per germline. CDR3 amino acids: CASSRQGEGSGELFF. The CDR3 DNA reads TGTGCCAGCAGTCGACAGGGTGAGGGTAGCGGGGAGCTGTTTTTT.

This clonotype was seen more than once but under ten times. V and J are TRBV2 and TRBJ2-7, with 8 nucleotides matching TRBD1. The length of the CDR3 is 15 residues. Germline CDR1 and CDR2: SNHLY and FYNNEI. J was trimmed by 2 bases and V by 6 bases; bases with no gene match: 9. The CDR3 DNA reads TGTGCCAGCAGGGAAACCGGGACAGGACCCTACGAGCAGTACTTC. Its protein product is CASRETGTGPYEQYF.

This clonotype showed up many times. V usage is TRBV11-2 and J usage is TRBJ2-7; TRBD1 agrees at 7 bases. With V trimmed by 5 bases and J by 0 bases, 7 bases remained unmatched. CDR1 is SGHAT, CDR2 FQNNGV, per germline. The CDR3 runs 15 residues. DNA of the CDR3: TGTGCCAGCAGCATATCGACAGGGAGCTCCTACGAGCAGTACTTC. As protein: CASSISTGSSYEQYF. The variable domain in full, with the rest retrieved from reference TRBV11-2 and TRBJ2-7, is EAGVAQSPRYKIIEKRQSVAFWCNPISGHATLYWYQQILGQGPKLLIQFQNNGVVDDSQLPKDRFSAERLKGVDSTLKIQPAKLEDSAVYLCASSISTGSSYEQYFGPGTRLTVT.

V gene TRBV27 combines with J gene TRBJ2-7, with 13 bases lining up with TRBD2. The germline V gene encodes CDR1 MNHEY and CDR2 SMNVEV (reference sequence). The V segment lost 2 bases and the J segment 3 bases; nucleotides outside the gene matches: 10. The CDR3 extends over 18 amino acids. The CDR3 bases are TGTGCCAGCAGTTTAGCCCCCCCGACTAGCGGGAGGTACTACGAGCAGTACTTC. Translated, it gives CASSLAPPTSGRYYEQYF.

The chain combines TRBV29-1 with TRBJ2-1; 9 bases are shared with TRBD2. V dropped 6 bases and J dropped 10; count of bases not matched to a gene: 13. Germline values: CDR1 SQVTM, CDR2 ANQGSEA. The CDR3 length is 14 residues. The CDR3 here is CSVGWGLAGMEQFF. CDR3 nucleotides: TGCAGCGTCGGGTGGGGTCTAGCGGGAATGGAGCAGTTCTTC.

This clonotype has more than one count but fewer than ten. This chain uses TRBV20-1 with TRBJ2-3; a weak D match, TRBD1 (6 bases). V was shortened by 3 bases and J by 5 bases, with 15 bases between the two germline ends. The CDR3 contains 14 residues. Germline loops: CDR1 DFQATT, CDR2 SNEGSKA (reference sequence). The chain's CDR3 is CSASFGTTGDTQYF. The DNA of the CDR3 is TGCAGTGCTAGTTTCGGGACAACGGGAGATACGCAGTATTTT.

The chain joins TRBV5-1 to TRBJ2-5, with 10 positions matching TRBD2. The CDR3 totals 17 residues. Germline CDR1 SGHRS, CDR2 YFSETQ. The V and J ends lost 5 bases and 1 base, in that order; junction bases with no gene match: 11. Here the CDR3 reads CASSRAAGLASQETQYF. CDR3 sequence (DNA): TGCGCCAGCAGTCGTGCGGCGGGACTAGCGTCCCAAGAGACCCAGTACTTC.

This clonotype is termed medium-sized. The chain joins TRBV29-1 to TRBJ2-3, with D unclear. CDR3 size: 11 residues. Deletions cut 4 bases from V and 5 bases from J, with 7 bases between. CDR1 is SQVTM and CDR2 is ANQGSEA in the germline V gene. CDR3 sequence reads: CSVGVQDTQYF. DNA for the CDR3: TGCAGCGTTGGAGTACAAGATACGCAGTATTTT.

This clonotype came up many times. The J gene is TRBJ2-7, the V gene TRBV4-1; D gene ambiguous. CDR3 length: 12 amino acids. V was pared by 6 bases and J by 4 bases, with 10 bases between. Germline CDR1 is MGHRA and CDR2 is YSYEKL. CDR3 sequence: CASRPDGYEQYF. The CDR3 region has the DNA TGCGCCAGCAGACCGGACGGGTACGAGCAGTACTTC.

V usage is TRBV19 and J usage is TRBJ2-1; D is uncertain. CDR1 is LNHDA, CDR2 SQIVND, per germline (reference sequence). The CDR3 loop spans 15 amino acids. Trimming cost V 0 bases and J 3 bases, with 9 bases left between them. The CDR3 here is CASSIEVRSYNEQFF. In nucleotides, the CDR3 is TGTGCCAGTAGTATAGAGGTCAGGAGCTACAATGAGCAGTTCTTC.

The chain combines TRBV19 with TRBJ2-7; the match to TRBD1 covers 8 bases. This CDR3 region has 14 residues. With V trimmed by 4 bases and J by 5 bases, 7 bases remained unmatched. Germline assignment: CDR1 LNHDA and CDR2 SQIVND (reference sequence). The CDR3 DNA follows: TGTGCCAGTAGTAATAGACAGGGGACCAACGAGCAGTACTTC. Residues: CASSNRQGTNEQYF.

The chain has TRBV2 and TRBJ2-1, with 9 positions matching TRBD2. Germline V gene sequence: CDR1 SNHLY, CDR2 FYNNEI. V gave up 2 bases and J gave up 6 bases; unmatched junction bases: 5. The CDR3 extends over 15 amino acids. CDR3 nucleotide sequence: TGTGCCAGCAGTGAAAGACTAGCGGTGGGCAATGAGCAGTTCTTC. Protein product: CASSERLAVGNEQFF.

This clonotype was seen at least ten times. The V call is TRBV6-4, the J call TRBJ2-2, with 9 nucleotides matching TRBD2. The CDR3 runs 14 residues. With V trimmed by 4 bases and J by 3 bases, 0 bases remained unmatched. The V gene's germline CDR1 is MRHNA and CDR2 SNTAGT. The DNA for the CDR3 is TGTGCCAGCAGTGTAGCGGGAGACACCGGGGAGCTGTTTTTT. Amino acids: CASSVAGDTGELFF.

Worth noting for this clonotype: This may be a read error, as it is one base from a much larger clone. This chain joins TRBV7-2 and TRBJ2-3; D is ambiguous. Trimming removed 5 bases from V and 1 base from J, with 13 bases in between. This CDR3 region has 15 residues. Germline-derived CDR1 and CDR2 are SGHTA and FQGNSA. The DNA for the CDR3 is TGTGCCAGCAGCATCCCTACGGCCCGCACAGATACGCAGTATTTT. This encodes CASSIPTARTDTQYF.

This clonotype came up many times. The chain uses TRBV3-1 and TRBJ1-6; TRBD1 matches 8 bases. Germline CDR1 is LGHDT and CDR2 is YNNKEL (reference sequence). The length of the CDR3 is 15 residues. V was pared by 1 base and J by 9 bases, with 5 bases of the junction left unmatched. This CDR3 reads CASSQGGTGGSPLHF. CDR3 nucleotide sequence: TGTGCCAGCAGCCAAGGAGGGACAGGAGGTTCACCCCTCCACTTT.

Many counts were recorded for this clonotype. The chain carries TRBV20-1 and TRBJ1-5; D perhaps matches TRBD1 (5 bases). Germline CDR1 DFQATT, CDR2 SNEGSKA (reference sequence). Between the trimmed V and J ends, which lost 6 bases and 0 bases, there was a span of 15 bases. The CDR3 loop spans 15 amino acids. CDR3 DNA: TGCAGTGCCCGGGGGGGTCGGGGTAGCAATCAGCCCCAGCATTTT. Translating gives CSARGGRGSNQPQHF.

The chain employs TRBV14 and TRBJ1-1, with TRBD1 as a possible D gene (5 bases). This CDR3 has 16 amino acids. From germline, CDR1 is SGHDN and CDR2 FVKESK. With 1 base removed from V and 2 bases from J, the gap between germline ends came to 14 bases. The CDR3, as DNA: TGTGCCAGCAGCCAAGTCAGGGCAAAGTTCAACACTGAAGCTTTCTTT. Amino acid sequence: CASSQVRAKFNTEAFF.

This clonotype was detected only a few times. The CDR3 sequence is CSVLKGQNTEAFF. The CDR3 region has the DNA TGCAGCGTTTTGAAGGGGCAAAACACTGAAGCTTTCTTT. The rearrangement uses TRBV29-1 and TRBJ1-1; D is perhaps TRBD1 (5 bases). The CDR3 totals 13 residues. The V gene's germline CDR1 is SQVTM and CDR2 ANQGSEA. V was pared by 5 bases and J by 2 bases, with 12 bases between.

This clonotype was seen at least ten times. The CDR3: CSARDPSGTSGRAGTDTQYF. The CDR3 coding sequence is TGCAGTGCTAGAGATCCATCCGGGACTAGCGGGAGGGCTGGTACAGATACGCAGTATTTT. The chain uses TRBV20-1 and TRBJ2-3; TRBD2 matches at 16 bases. The CDR3 is made up of 20 amino acids. Trimming took 0 bases from V and 3 from J; bases not matched to a gene: 12. Per germline, CDR1 DFQATT and CDR2 SNEGSKA (reference sequence).

The chain uses TRBV2 and TRBJ2-1; 11 bases match TRBD1. Germline-derived CDR1 and CDR2 are SNHLY and FYNNEI. The CDR3 runs to 17 residues. V lost 6 bases and J lost 7; bases outside the gene matches: 14. The CDR3, as DNA: TGTGCCAGCAGCGGACAGGGGGCGGGAGGGCCCCCTAATGAGCAGTTCTTC. It yields the protein CASSGQGAGGPPNEQFF.

In this sample, this clonotype turned up once. A read error may produce the germline difference seen at one junction end. The rearrangement joins TRBV5-1 to TRBJ1-2; D is possibly TRBD1 (5 bases). The CDR3 contains 12 residues. Germline assignment: CDR1 SGHRS and CDR2 YFSETQ. The CDR3 DNA reads as TGTGCCAGCAGCGGCGGGACCGGAGGCTACACCTTC. Its translation: CASSGGTGGYTF.

The V and J genes are TRBV3-1 and TRBJ2-1, with D possibly matching TRBD1 (5 bases). V was trimmed by 1 base and J by 4 bases, leaving 8 bases between them. The CDR3 has 14 residues. Per the germline V gene, CDR1 is LGHDT and CDR2 is YNNKEL (reference sequence). The CDR3 DNA sequence: TGTGCCAGCAGCCAAGGGGGCGCTTACAATGAGCAGTTCTTC. Translated: CASSQGGAYNEQFF.

This clonotype was counted at least ten times. The chain joins TRBV7-8 to TRBJ1-1; no definite D call. Germline lookup yields CDR1 SGHVS and CDR2 FQNEAQ. The CDR3 loop spans 15 amino acids. Trimming cost V 1 base and J 0 bases, with 9 bases left between them. This CDR3 reads CASSLVRTVNTEAFF. CDR3 nucleotide sequence: TGTGCCAGCAGCTTAGTGAGAACCGTGAACACTGAAGCTTTCTTT.

The chain has TRBV20-1 and TRBJ1-4; D unclear. The CDR3 consists of 13 residues. Per the germline V gene, CDR1 is DFQATT and CDR2 is SNEGSKA (reference sequence). The V and J ends lost 7 bases and 0 bases respectively, with 9 bases between them. The CDR3: CSVTDATNEKLFF. The CDR3 DNA reads as TGCAGTGTCACGGACGCAACTAATGAAAAACTGTTTTTT.

This clonotype was seen at least ten times. The rearrangement links TRBV6-5 to TRBJ2-1; 10 bases line up with TRBD2. V gave up 6 bases and J gave up 7 bases; unmatched junction bases: 6. The CDR3 covers 14 residues. Germline V gene data show CDR1 as MNHEY and CDR2 as SVGAGI. CDR3 sequence reads: CASSPSGRRNEQFF. The CDR3 DNA is TGTGCCAGCAGCCCTAGCGGGAGACGGAATGAGCAGTTCTTC.